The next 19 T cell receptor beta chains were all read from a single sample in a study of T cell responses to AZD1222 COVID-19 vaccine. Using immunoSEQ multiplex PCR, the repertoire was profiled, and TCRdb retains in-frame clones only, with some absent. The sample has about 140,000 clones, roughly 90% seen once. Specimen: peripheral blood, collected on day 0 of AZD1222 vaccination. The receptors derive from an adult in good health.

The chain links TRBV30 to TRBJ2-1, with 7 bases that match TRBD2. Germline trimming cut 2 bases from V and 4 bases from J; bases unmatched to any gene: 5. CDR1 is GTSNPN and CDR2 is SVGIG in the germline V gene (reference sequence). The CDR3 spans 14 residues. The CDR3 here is CAWSTSGIYNEQFF. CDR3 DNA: TGTGCCTGGAGTACGAGCGGGATATACAATGAGCAGTTCTTC. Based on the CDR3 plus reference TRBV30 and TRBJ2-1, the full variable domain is SQTIHQWPATLVQPVGSPLSLECTVEGTSNPNLYWYRQAAGRGLQLLFYSVGIGQISSEVPQNLSASRPQDRQFILSSKKLLLSDSGFYLCAWSTSGIYNEQFFGPGTRLTVL.

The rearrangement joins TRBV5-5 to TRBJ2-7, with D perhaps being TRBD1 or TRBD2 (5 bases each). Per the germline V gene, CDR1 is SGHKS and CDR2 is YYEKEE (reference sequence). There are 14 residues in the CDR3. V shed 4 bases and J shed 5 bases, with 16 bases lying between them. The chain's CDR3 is CASSPRDLLDEQYF. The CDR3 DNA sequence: TGTGCCAGCAGCCCGAGGGACCTCCTAGACGAGCAGTACTTC.

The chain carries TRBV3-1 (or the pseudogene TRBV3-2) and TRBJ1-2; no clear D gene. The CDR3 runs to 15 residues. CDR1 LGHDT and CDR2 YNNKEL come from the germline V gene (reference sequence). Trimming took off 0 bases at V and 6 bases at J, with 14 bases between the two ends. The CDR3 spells CASSQEGRRRHGYTF. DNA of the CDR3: TGTGCCAGCAGCCAAGAGGGCAGGCGGAGACATGGCTACACCTTC.

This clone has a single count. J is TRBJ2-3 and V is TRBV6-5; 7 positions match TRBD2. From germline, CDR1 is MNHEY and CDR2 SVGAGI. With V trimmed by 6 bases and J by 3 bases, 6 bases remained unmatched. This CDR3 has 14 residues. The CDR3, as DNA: TGTGCCAGCAGCCGAGCGGGGCTTACAGATACGCAGTATTTT. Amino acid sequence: CASSRAGLTDTQYF.

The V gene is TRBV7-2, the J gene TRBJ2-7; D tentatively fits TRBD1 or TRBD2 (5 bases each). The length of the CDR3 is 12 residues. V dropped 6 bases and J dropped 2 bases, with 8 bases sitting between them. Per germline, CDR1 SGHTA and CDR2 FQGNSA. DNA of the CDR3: TGTGCCAGCAGTCGGGACGCCTACGAGCAGTACTTC. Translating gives CASSRDAYEQYF.

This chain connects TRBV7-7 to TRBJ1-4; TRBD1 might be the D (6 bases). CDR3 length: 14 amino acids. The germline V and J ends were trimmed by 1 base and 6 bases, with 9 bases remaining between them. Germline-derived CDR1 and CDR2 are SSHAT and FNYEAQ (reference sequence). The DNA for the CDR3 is TGTGCCAGCAGCTTAGGGACAGCTGATGAAAAACTGTTTTTT. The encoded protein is CASSLGTADEKLFF.

CDR3 in DNA: TGTGCCAGCAGCCCCGGACAGGGGGCGGGGGAGCAGTACTTC. This codes for CASSPGQGAGEQYF. V and J are TRBV11-3 and TRBJ2-7; 11 bases map to TRBD1. V trimming: 5 bases; J trimming: 7 bases; junction bases outside the gene matches: 7. Germline V gives CDR1 SGHNT, CDR2 YENEEA. The CDR3 consists of 14 residues.

The CDR3 coding sequence is TGCAGTGCTAGTTTGGGTAGCGGGCTCCAAAAGGGAGAGACCCAGTACTTC. This codes for CSASLGSGLQKGETQYF. The V and J genes are TRBV20-1 and TRBJ2-5; the match to TRBD2 covers 7 bases. With 3 bases clipped from V and 4 bases from J, the junction kept 17 bases outside the gene matches. This CDR3 is built from 17 residues. CDR1 is DFQATT and CDR2 is SNEGSKA in the germline V gene (reference sequence).

The CDR3 nucleotides read TGTGCCAGCAGTTGGGACAGGAGGGAGACCCAGTACTTC. Protein: CASSWDRRETQYF. The V and J genes are TRBV12-3 or TRBV12-4 and TRBJ2-5; 8 nucleotides match TRBD1. The CDR3 runs 13 residues. V dropped 4 bases and J dropped 5; count of bases not matched to a gene: 3.

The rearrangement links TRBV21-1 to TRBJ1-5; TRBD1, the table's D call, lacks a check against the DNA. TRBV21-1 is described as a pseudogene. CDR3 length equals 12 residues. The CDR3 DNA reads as TGTGCCAGCACTCTCCAGGGCCAGCCCCAGCATTTT. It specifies CASTLQGQPQHF.

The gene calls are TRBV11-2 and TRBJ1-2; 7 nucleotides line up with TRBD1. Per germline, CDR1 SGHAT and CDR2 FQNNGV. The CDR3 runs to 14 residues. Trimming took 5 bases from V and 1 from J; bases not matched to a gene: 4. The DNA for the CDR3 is TGTGCCAGCAGCCCAACAGGGGATAACTATGGCTACACCTTC. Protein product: CASSPTGDNYGYTF.

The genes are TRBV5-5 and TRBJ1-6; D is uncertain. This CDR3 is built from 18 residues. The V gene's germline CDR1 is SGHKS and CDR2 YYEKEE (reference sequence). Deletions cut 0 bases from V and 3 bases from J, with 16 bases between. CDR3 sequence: CASSLAGGRRFYNSPLHF. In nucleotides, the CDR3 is TGTGCCAGCAGCTTGGCCGGAGGCCGCCGATTCTATAATTCACCCCTCCACTTT. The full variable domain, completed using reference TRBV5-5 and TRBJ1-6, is DAGVTQSPTHLIKTRGQQVTLRCSPISGHKSVSWYQQVLGQGPQFIFQYYEKEERGRGNFPDRFSARQFPNYSSELNVNALLLGDSALYLCASSLAGGRRFYNSPLHFGNGTRLTVT.

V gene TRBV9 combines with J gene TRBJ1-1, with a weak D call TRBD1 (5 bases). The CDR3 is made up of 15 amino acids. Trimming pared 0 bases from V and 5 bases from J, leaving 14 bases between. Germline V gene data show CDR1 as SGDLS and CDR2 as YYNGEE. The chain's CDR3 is CASSVGRGIRTEAFF. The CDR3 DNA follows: TGTGCCAGCAGCGTAGGTCGGGGGATCAGAACTGAAGCTTTCTTT.

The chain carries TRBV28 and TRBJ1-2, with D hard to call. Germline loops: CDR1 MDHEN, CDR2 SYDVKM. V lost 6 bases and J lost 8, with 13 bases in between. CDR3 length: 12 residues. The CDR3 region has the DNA TGTGCCAGCAGCTCCTCAGGAGGAGGCTACACCTTC. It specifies CASSSSGGGYTF.

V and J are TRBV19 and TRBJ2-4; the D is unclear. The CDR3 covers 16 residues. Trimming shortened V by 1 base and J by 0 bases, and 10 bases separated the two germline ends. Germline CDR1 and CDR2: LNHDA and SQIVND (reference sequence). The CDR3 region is CASSIGPILAKNIQYF. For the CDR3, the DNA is TGTGCCAGTAGTATAGGGCCTATACTAGCCAAAAACATTCAGTACTTC.

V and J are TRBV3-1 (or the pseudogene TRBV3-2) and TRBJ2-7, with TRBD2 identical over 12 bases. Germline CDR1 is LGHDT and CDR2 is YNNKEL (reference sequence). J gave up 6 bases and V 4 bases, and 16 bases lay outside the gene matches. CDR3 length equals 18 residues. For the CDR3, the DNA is TGTGCCAGCAGCCGAGACCCTAGCGGGAGGGCCGTTCTCTTCGAGCAGTACTTC. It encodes CASSRDPSGRAVLFEQYF.

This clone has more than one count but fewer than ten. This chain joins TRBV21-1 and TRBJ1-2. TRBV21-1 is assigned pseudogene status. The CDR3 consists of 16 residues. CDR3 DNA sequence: TGTGCCAGCGGCTTACCGAACGGGCGGGGGATCCGCGGCTACACCTTC. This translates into CASGLPNGRGIRGYTF.

This CDR3 reads CASSQDPFLLGRDPPTDTQYF. Here the CDR3 DNA reads TGTGCCAGCAGCCAAGATCCCTTCCTTCTTGGCAGGGATCCCCCCACAGATACGCAGTATTTT. This chain uses TRBV3-1 (or the pseudogene TRBV3-2) with TRBJ2-3, with D perhaps matching TRBD1 (5 bases). Per germline, CDR1 LGHDT and CDR2 YNNKEL (reference sequence). The CDR3 covers 21 residues. V lost 0 bases, J lost 2 bases, and 27 bases lay in between.

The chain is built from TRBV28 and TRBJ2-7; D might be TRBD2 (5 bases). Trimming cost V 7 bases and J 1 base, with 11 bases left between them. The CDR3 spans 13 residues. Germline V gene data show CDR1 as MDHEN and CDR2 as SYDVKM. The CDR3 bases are TGTGCCAGCACCGTAGCGAGATCCTACGAGCAGTACTTC. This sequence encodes CASTVARSYEQYF.